The entry that follows covers one TCR beta chain sequence. The sample comes from a study of T cell changes during pregnancy in multiple sclerosis. Profiling relied on immunoSEQ multiplex PCR, and the TCRdb table lists in-frame clones only, not all of them. The sample shows some 30,000 clones, roughly 89% of them seen only once. This material consisted of CD8+ T cells from peripheral blood mononuclear cells, taken before pregnancy. The sequence was obtained from a female donor with multiple sclerosis, enrolled in a pregnancy study.

The CDR3 here is CSARQDYEQYF. The DNA of the CDR3 is TGCAGTGCTAGACAGGACTACGAGCAGTACTTC. The chain carries TRBV20-1 and TRBJ2-7; D is unclear. The length of the CDR3 is 11 residues. Per germline, CDR1 DFQATT and CDR2 SNEGSKA (reference sequence). Trimming pared 2 bases from V and 3 bases from J, leaving 5 bases between.